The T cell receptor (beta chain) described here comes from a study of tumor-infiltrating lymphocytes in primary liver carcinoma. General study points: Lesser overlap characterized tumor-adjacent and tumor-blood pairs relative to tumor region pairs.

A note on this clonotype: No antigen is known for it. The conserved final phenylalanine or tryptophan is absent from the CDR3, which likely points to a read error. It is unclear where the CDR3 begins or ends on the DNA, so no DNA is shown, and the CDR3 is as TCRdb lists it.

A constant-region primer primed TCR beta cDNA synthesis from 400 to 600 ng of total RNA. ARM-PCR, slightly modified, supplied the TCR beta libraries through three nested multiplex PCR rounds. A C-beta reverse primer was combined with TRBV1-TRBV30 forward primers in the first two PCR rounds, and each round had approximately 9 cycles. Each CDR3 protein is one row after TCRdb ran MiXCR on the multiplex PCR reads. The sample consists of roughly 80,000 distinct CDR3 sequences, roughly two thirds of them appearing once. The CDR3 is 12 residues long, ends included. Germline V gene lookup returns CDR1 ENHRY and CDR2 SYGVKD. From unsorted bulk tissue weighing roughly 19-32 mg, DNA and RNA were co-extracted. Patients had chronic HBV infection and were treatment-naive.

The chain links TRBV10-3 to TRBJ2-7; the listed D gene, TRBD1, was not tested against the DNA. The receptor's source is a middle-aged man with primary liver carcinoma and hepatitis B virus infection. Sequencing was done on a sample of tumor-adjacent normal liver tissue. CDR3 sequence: CAISEAGQEQYY.